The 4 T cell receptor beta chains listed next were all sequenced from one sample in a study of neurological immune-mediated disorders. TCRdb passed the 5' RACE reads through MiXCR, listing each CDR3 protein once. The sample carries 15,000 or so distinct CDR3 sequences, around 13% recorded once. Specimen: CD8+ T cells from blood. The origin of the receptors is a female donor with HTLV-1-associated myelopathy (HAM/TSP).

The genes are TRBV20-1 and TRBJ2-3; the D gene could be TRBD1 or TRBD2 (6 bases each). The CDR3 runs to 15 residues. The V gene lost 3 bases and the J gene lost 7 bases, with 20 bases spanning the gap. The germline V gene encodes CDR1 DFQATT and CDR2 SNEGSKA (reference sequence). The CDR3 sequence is CSASTGGGGSNTQYF. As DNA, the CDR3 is TGCAGTGCTAGTACTGGCGGAGGGGGATCAAATACGCAGTATTTT.

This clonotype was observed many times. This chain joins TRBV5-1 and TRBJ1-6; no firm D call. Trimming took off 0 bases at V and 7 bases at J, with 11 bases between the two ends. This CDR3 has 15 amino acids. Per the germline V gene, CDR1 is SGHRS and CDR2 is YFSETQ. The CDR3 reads CASSLDPGTNSPLHF. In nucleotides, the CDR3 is TGCGCCAGCAGCTTGGACCCAGGAACGAATTCACCCCTCCACTTT.

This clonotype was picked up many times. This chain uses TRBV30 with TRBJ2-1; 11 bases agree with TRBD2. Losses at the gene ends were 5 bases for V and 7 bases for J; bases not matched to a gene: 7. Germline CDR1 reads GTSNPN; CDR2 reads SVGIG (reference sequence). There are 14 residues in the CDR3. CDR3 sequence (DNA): TGTGCCTGGGACCCAACTAGCGGGAGTAATGAGCAGTTCTTC. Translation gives CAWDPTSGSNEQFF. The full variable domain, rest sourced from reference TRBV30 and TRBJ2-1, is SQTIHQWPATLVQPVGSPLSLECTVEGTSNPNLYWYRQAAGRGLQLLFYSVGIGQISSEVPQNLSASRPQDRQFILSSKKLLLSDSGFYLCAWDPTSGSNEQFFGPGTRLTVL.

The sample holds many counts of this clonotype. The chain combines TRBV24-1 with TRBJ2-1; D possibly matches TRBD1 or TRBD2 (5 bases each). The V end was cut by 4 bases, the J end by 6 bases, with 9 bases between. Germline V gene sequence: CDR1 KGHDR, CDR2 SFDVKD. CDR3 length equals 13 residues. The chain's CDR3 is CATSEAGTNEQFF. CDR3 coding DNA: TGTGCCACCAGTGAAGCAGGGACCAATGAGCAGTTCTTC.